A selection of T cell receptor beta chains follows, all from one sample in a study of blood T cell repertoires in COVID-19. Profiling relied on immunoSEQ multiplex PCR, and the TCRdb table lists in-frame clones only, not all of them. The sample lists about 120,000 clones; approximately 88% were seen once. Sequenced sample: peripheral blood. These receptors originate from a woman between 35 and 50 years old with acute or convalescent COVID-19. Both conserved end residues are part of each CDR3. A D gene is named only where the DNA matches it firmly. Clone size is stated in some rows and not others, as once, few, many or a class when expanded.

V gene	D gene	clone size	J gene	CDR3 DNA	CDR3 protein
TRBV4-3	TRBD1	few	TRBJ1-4	TGCGCCAGCAGCCACGCCATCCCGGGACAGGGAAGGGTTGTCGAAAAACTGTTTTTT	CASSHAIPGQGRVVEKLFF
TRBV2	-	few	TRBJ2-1	TGTGCCAGCCGACTAGTCTCAGAGCAGTTCTTC	CASRLVSEQFF
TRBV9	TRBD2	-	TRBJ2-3	TGTGCCAGCAGCACGCGGACTAGCTATCGAGATACGCAGTATTTT	CASSTRTSYRDTQYF
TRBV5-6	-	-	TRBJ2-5	TGTGCCAGCAGCTTCCAAGGGAGAGAGACCCAGTACTTC	CASSFQGRETQYF
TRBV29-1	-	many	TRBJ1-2	TGCAGCGTCGGGAGGGACCATGGCTACACCTTC	CSVGRDHGYTF
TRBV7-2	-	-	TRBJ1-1	TGTGCCAGCAGCATCGGGGGTGGGAACACTGAAGCTTTCTTT	CASSIGGGNTEAFF
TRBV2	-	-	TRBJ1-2	TGTGCCAGCAGCCGACAGGCGGACTATGGCTACACCTTC	CASSRQADYGYTF
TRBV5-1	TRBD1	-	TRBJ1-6	TGCGCCAGCAGCTTAGAACCGGGACAGCCCATGGGCTCCTATAATTCACCCCTCCACTTT	CASSLEPGQPMGSYNSPLHF
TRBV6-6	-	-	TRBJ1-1	TGTGCCAGCAGTTACTCGGGCCTGTGGGCTTTCTTT	CASSYSGLWAFF
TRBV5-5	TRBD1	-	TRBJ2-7	TGTGCCAGCAGCTCCCGGACAGGGGGCTCCTACGAGCAGTACTTC	CASSSRTGGSYEQYF
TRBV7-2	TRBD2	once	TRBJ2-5	TGTGCCAGCAGCTTAGGCGGGGGGGCCTCCGCGACCCAGTACTTC	CASSLGGGASATQYF
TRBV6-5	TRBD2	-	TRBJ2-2	TGTGCCAGCAACCGGGGAGGGAAAACCGGGGAGCTGTTTTTT	CASNRGGKTGELFF
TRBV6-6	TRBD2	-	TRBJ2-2	TGTGCCAGCAGTCGCTCTAGCGGGGGGGTTCGCACCGGGGAGCTGTTTTTT	CASSRSSGGVRTGELFF
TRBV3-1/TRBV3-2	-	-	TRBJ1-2	TGTGCCAGCAGCCAAGGCAGGGATCCCTATGGCTACACCTTC	CASSQGRDPYGYTF
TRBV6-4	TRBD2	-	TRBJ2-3	TGTGCCAGCAGTGAACGGCGGGGGGGCCGGGATACGCAGTATTTT	CASSERRGGRDTQYF
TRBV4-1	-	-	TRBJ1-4	TGCGCCAGCAGCCGGGACGGGGGATATAATGAAAAACTGTTTTTT	CASSRDGGYNEKLFF
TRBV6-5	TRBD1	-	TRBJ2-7	TGTGCCAGCAGACACAGGGGTGAGGGCTCCTACGAGCAGTACTTC	CASRHRGEGSYEQYF
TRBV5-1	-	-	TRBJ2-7	TGCGCCAGCAGTCAGACTACCTACGAGCAGTACTTC	CASSQTTYEQYF
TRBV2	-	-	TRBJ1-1	TGTGCCAGCAGTGAAGCTCATGAAGCTTTCTTT	CASSEAHEAFF
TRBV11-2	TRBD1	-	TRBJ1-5	TGTGCCAGCAGCCGTTACTCTAACAGGGGTTATAGCAATCAGCCCCAGCATTTT	CASSRYSNRGYSNQPQHF
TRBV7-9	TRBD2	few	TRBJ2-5	TGTGCCAGCAGCTCCGGGACTAGCGGGGGGGCGGAAGTTTCGGAGACCCAGTACTTC	CASSSGTSGGAEVSETQYF
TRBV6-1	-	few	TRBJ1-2	TGTGCCAGCAGTGAAGCGGGGGACAATGGCTACACCTTC	CASSEAGDNGYTF
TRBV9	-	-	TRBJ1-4	TGTGCCAGCAGCTCTCTGGGGCAGACTAATGAAAAACTGTTTTTT	CASSSLGQTNEKLFF
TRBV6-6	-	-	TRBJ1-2	TGTGCCAGCAGCTTGAGGGAAGCGGGGCCGGCGTACACCTTC	CASSLREAGPAYTF
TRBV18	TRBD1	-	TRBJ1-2	TGTGCCAGCTCCGGGACAGGGGGGTATGGCTACACCTTC	CASSGTGGYGYTF
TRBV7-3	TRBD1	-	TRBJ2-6	TGTGCCAGCAGCTCCCCAACCCCAACAGGGGCCCCAAGGCCTGGGGCCAACGTCCTGACTTTC	CASSSPTPTGAPRPGANVLTF
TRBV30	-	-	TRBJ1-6	TGTGCCTGGGACCGGGGTGGCTATAATTCACCCCTCCACTTT	CAWDRGGYNSPLHF
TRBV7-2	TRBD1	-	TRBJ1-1	TGTGCCAGCAGGTACGACAGGGGTAACACTGAAGCTTTCTTT	CASRYDRGNTEAFF
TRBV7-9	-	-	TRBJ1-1	TGTGCCAGCAGACAGGGTTCGAACACTGAAGCTTTCTTT	CASRQGSNTEAFF
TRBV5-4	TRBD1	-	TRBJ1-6	TGTGCCAGCAGCACCGGACAGGGAAACTCACCCCTCCACTTT	CASSTGQGNSPLHF
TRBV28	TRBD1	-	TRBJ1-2	TGTGCCAGCGGTCGGACTACAGGGGCTGGCGGCTACACCTTC	CASGRTTGAGGYTF
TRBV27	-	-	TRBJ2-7	TGTGCCAGCAGTTTCGGTGGGGAGTACGAGCAGTACTTC	CASSFGGEYEQYF
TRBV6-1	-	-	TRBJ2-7	TGTGCCAGCAGTGAATTGGGACAATTCTCCTACGAGCAGTACTTC	CASSELGQFSYEQYF
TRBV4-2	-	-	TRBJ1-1	TGTGCCAGCAGCCAAGGGGGTTCCAGGGTGGCTGAAGCTTTCTTT	CASSQGGSRVAEAFF
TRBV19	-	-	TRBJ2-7	TGTGCCAGTAGTATGACAGGAGGATACGAGCAGTACTTC	CASSMTGGYEQYF
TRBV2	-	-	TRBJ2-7	TGTGCCAGCAGTGAAGTGATAGGGGCCCCCTACGAGCAGTACTTC	CASSEVIGAPYEQYF
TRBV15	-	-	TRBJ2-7	TGTGCCACCAGCAGAGATGTGGGGGGCTACGAGCAGTACTTC	CATSRDVGGYEQYF
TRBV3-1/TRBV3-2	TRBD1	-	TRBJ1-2	TGTGCCAGCAGCCAGAACAGGGGGATAAACTATGGCTACACCTTC	CASSQNRGINYGYTF
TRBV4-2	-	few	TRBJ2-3	TGTGCCAGCAGCCTGGCCTCTAGCACAGATACGCAGTATTTT	CASSLASSTDTQYF
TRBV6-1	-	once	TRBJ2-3	TGTGCCAGCAGTGAATTTGGGCCTAATGGAGATACGCAGTATTTT	CASSEFGPNGDTQYF
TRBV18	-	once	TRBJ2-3	TGTGCCAGCTCACCACCTGGACTTAGTGCAGATACGCAGTATTTT	CASSPPGLSADTQYF
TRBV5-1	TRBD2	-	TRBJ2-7	TGCGCCAGCAGCTTGGCCGATGGACTAGCGGGGACATACGAGCAGTACTTC	CASSLADGLAGTYEQYF
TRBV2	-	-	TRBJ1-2	TGTGCCAGCAGTAAGACTACAGCGTTCCAGTATGGCTACACCTTC	CASSKTTAFQYGYTF
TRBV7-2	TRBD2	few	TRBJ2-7	TGTGCCAGCAGCTTAGATGGGACTATTGAGACCTACGAGCAGTACTTC	CASSLDGTIETYEQYF
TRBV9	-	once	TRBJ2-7	TGTGCCAGCAGCCTACAGGGCTACGAGCAGTACTTC	CASSLQGYEQYF
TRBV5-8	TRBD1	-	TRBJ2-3	TGTGCCAGCAGACGACAGGGGTGGGCAGATACGCAGTATTTT	CASRRQGWADTQYF
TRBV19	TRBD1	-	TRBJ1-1	TGTGCCAGTAGTATAGCGGGACAGCCCAACACTGAAGCTTTCTTT	CASSIAGQPNTEAFF
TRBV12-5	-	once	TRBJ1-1	TGTGCTAGTGGTTTGACCCCACCGGGACATAACACTGAAGCTTTCTTT	CASGLTPPGHNTEAFF
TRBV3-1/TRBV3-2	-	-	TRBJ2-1	TGTGCCAGCAGCCAAGATTGTGGGGGGTGGACCTACAATGAGCAGTTCTTC	CASSQDCGGWTYNEQFF
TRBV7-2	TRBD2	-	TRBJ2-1	TGTGCCAGCAGCTTACACGCTAGCGGGGCGTTTAGCTCCTACAATGAGCAGTTCTTC	CASSLHASGAFSSYNEQFF
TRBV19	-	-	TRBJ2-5	TGTGCCAGTAGCCGCACCGGGTGGGTCCGAAAAAACCAAGAGACCCAGTACTTC	CASSRTGWVRKNQETQYF